The 16 T cell receptor beta chains reported below all come from one sample, sequenced in a study of blood T cell repertoires in COVID-19. Produced via immunoSEQ multiplex PCR; TCRdb's table is partial and in-frame only. The sample has tens of thousands of clones, roughly nine tenths seen once; the top ten hold 3.4%. Sequencing was done on a sample of peripheral blood. Receptors originate from a woman aged 45-65 years with COVID-19, enrolled during active disease.

The chain carries TRBV27 and TRBJ2-3; the D gene is possibly TRBD2 (5 bases). Germline-derived CDR1 and CDR2 are MNHEY and SMNVEV (reference sequence). Trimming took off 8 bases at V and 1 base at J, with 13 bases between the two ends. This CDR3 has 14 residues. The CDR3 spells CASGGYFGTDTQYF. The CDR3 DNA follows: TGTGCCAGCGGAGGTTATTTTGGCACAGATACGCAGTATTTT.

J is TRBJ2-7 and V is TRBV5-1; 10 bases align to TRBD2. The germline V gene has CDR1 SGHRS and CDR2 YFSETQ. Trimming removed 3 bases from V and 0 bases from J; junction bases left unmatched: 3. This CDR3 is 15 amino acids long. The CDR3 DNA sequence: TGCGCCAGCAGCTCCGGACTAGCGGTCTCCTACGAGCAGTACTTC. Protein sequence: CASSSGLAVSYEQYF.

The V call is TRBV20-1, the J call TRBJ2-1; the match to TRBD1 covers 8 bases. CDR1 DFQATT and CDR2 SNEGSKA come from the germline V gene (reference sequence). The J segment lost 8 bases and the V segment lost 5 bases, leaving 11 bases of the junction unmatched. The CDR3 runs to 14 residues. The CDR3 region has the DNA TGCAGTGCTGGTGACAGGGGCATAAGGGATGAGCAGTTCTTC. This encodes CSAGDRGIRDEQFF.

This clone occurred once. The J gene is TRBJ2-2, the V gene TRBV4-1; weak D call: TRBD2 (6 bases). Germline lookup yields CDR1 MGHRA and CDR2 YSYEKL. CDR3 length: 14 residues. The V end lost 3 bases, the J end lost 3 bases, and 8 bases lay between the germline ends. The CDR3 DNA reads TGCGCCAGCAGCCAGGGACTGCACACCGGGGAGCTGTTTTTT. This gives the protein CASSQGLHTGELFF.

The chain links TRBV6-5 to TRBJ2-5; a weak D match, TRBD1 (5 bases). CDR1 is MNHEY and CDR2 is SVGAGI in the germline V gene. This CDR3 has 15 amino acids. The V end lost 8 bases, the J end lost 7 bases, and 23 bases lay between the germline ends. The CDR3 nucleotides are TGTGCCAGCCGATTCCGCCGACAGCCTTCGGGGACCCAGTACTTC. It translates to CASRFRRQPSGTQYF.

The rearrangement links TRBV11-2 to TRBJ1-3; D ambiguous. Trimming stripped 4 bases from V and 0 bases from J, with 7 bases between. The germline V gene has CDR1 SGHAT and CDR2 FQNNGV. The CDR3 sequence is 14 residues long. The CDR3, as DNA: TGTGCCAGCAGCTCGACTCGCTCTGGAAACACCATATATTTT. Translation: CASSSTRSGNTIYF.

The chain couples TRBV27 to TRBJ2-7; 8 bases are shared with TRBD1. Germline CDR1 reads MNHEY; CDR2 reads SMNVEV (reference sequence). After removal of 5 bases from V and 7 bases from J, the junction contained 7 bases not matched to a gene. This CDR3 is 13 amino acids long. CDR3 in amino acids: CASSRGQVGEQYF. The CDR3 nucleotides read TGTGCCAGCAGTAGGGGACAGGTCGGTGAGCAGTACTTC.

J is TRBJ1-5 and V is TRBV6-5; possible D gene TRBD1, 5 bases. The V and J ends lost 6 bases and 5 bases respectively, with 8 bases between them. The CDR3 consists of 12 residues. Germline-derived CDR1 and CDR2 are MNHEY and SVGAGI. CDR3 amino acids: CASRRGDQPQHF. For the CDR3, the DNA is TGTGCCAGCAGACGGGGGGATCAGCCCCAGCATTTT.

The chain employs TRBV7-8 and TRBJ1-4; 7 bases are a match to TRBD1. V trimming: 4 bases; J trimming: 8 bases; junction bases outside the gene matches: 10. CDR3 length: 15 residues. Germline V gene lookup returns CDR1 SGHVS and CDR2 FQNEAQ. The CDR3 loop is CASSSWDRGGEKLFF. The CDR3, as DNA: TGTGCCAGCAGCTCCTGGGACAGAGGTGGGGAAAAACTGTTTTTT.

The chain carries TRBV18 and TRBJ2-1; 13 bases match TRBD2. The CDR3 runs to 17 residues. V lost 5 bases to trimming and J lost 10 bases; unmatched junction nucleotides: 14. The germline V gene has CDR1 KGHSH and CDR2 LQKENI. CDR3 amino acids: CASSATSGRPRGEEQFF. DNA for the CDR3: TGTGCCAGCTCAGCGACTAGCGGGAGGCCGCGTGGGGAGGAGCAGTTCTTC.

The chain recombines TRBV9 with TRBJ1-2; TRBD1 aligns across 10 bases. The CDR3 runs to 13 residues. With 5 bases clipped from V and 4 bases from J, the junction kept 2 bases outside the gene matches. The germline CDR1 and CDR2 sequences are SGDLS and YYNGEE. The CDR3 here is CASRGQGSYGYTF. As DNA, the CDR3 is TGTGCCAGCAGGGGACAGGGGAGCTATGGCTACACCTTC.

V and J are TRBV9 and TRBJ1-2, with 7 bases lining up with TRBD1. The CDR3 is 13 residues long. CDR1 is SGDLS, CDR2 YYNGEE, per germline. Unmatched junction bases numbered 4, after V lost 4 bases and J lost 4 bases. The CDR3 DNA reads TGTGCCAGCAGCCCGGAGGGGGCCTATGGCTACACCTTC. Protein: CASSPEGAYGYTF.

The chain combines TRBV7-8 with TRBJ1-1, with D unclear. The CDR3 covers 12 residues. Trimming took off 5 bases at V and 10 bases at J, with 14 bases between the two ends. Per germline, CDR1 SGHVS and CDR2 FQNEAQ. CDR3 sequence: CASSPPLGRAFF. The CDR3 region has the DNA TGTGCCAGCAGCCCCCCGCTAGGGAGAGCTTTCTTT.

This chain connects TRBV4-1 to TRBJ1-5; 9 bases align to TRBD1. J gave up 2 bases and V 1 base, and 3 bases lay outside the gene matches. There are 16 residues in the CDR3. Germline V gene data show CDR1 as MGHRA and CDR2 as YSYEKL. CDR3 loop: CASSQVGQGRNQPQHF. The CDR3 coding sequence is TGCGCCAGCAGCCAAGTGGGACAGGGCCGCAATCAGCCCCAGCATTTT.

The chain recombines TRBV7-8 with TRBJ2-3, with TRBD2 identical over 10 bases. CDR1 is SGHVS and CDR2 is FQNEAQ in the germline V gene. This CDR3 region has 17 residues. V shed 0 bases and J 9 bases; nucleotides not matched to a gene: 12. Written as DNA, the CDR3 is TGTGCCAGCAGCTTAGCGCTTCTAGCGGGAGTAGGCGGGACGCAGTATTTT. Translating it yields CASSLALLAGVGGTQYF. The full variable domain, rest sourced from reference TRBV7-8 and TRBJ2-3, is GAGVSQSPRYKVAKRGQDVALRCDPISGHVSLFWYQQALGQGPEFLTYFQNEAQLDKSGLPSDRFFAERPEGSVSTLKIQRTQQEDSAVYLCASSLALLAGVGGTQYFGPGTRLTVL.

This chain links TRBV3-1 (or the pseudogene TRBV3-2) with TRBJ2-2, with 7 bases matching TRBD2. V lost 3 bases, J lost 1 base, and 2 bases stayed unmatched. There are 15 residues in the CDR3. CDR1 and CDR2 from the germline V gene are LGHDT and YNNKEL (reference sequence). CDR3 sequence reads: CASSQRGRNTGELFF. The CDR3 nucleotides read TGTGCCAGCAGCCAGCGCGGGAGGAACACCGGGGAGCTGTTTTTT.